This is a list of T cell receptor beta chains from one sample in a study of blood T cell repertoires in COVID-19. Method: immunoSEQ multiplex PCR; TCRdb's copy keeps in-frame clones and lacks some. The sample shows over 35,000 clones, about four fifths of them seen only once. The specimen was peripheral blood. The receptors come from a man aged 65-85 years with acute or convalescent COVID-19. Both conserved end residues are part of each CDR3. Each record gives: J gene, V gene, D gene, clone size, CDR3 length, CDR3 protein, CDR3 DNA. A D gene is named only where the DNA matches it firmly. Not every row has a clone size; where given, it reads once, few, many or a size class.

>TRBJ2-1|TRBV28|TRBD2|NA|18
CASSLWTSGSVGYNEQFF
TGTGCCAGCAGTTTATGGACTAGCGGGAGCGTGGGATACAATGAGCAGTTCTTC
>TRBJ2-5|TRBV5-1|TRBD2|NA|15
CASSFQASGKETQYF
TGCGCCAGCAGCTTTCAGGCTAGCGGGAAAGAGACCCAGTACTTC
>TRBJ2-2|TRBV6-2/TRBV6-3|TRBD1|once|15
CASSYQGAPTGELFF
TGTGCCAGCAGTTACCAGGGGGCGCCGACCGGGGAGCTGTTTTTT
>TRBJ1-2|TRBV10-3|NA|NA|14
CAISERQALEGYTF
TGTGCCATCAGTGAGAGACAGGCCTTAGAGGGCTACACCTTC
>TRBJ1-2|TRBV10-3|TRBD1|NA|13
CAITGTGMDGYTF
TGTGCCATCACCGGGACAGGGATGGATGGCTACACCTTC
>TRBJ1-1|TRBV6-6|TRBD1|NA|14
CASSPDREGTEAFF
TGTGCCAGCAGTCCGGACAGGGAGGGGACTGAAGCTTTCTTT
>TRBJ2-5|TRBV19|TRBD1|NA|14
CASSLGTGSQTQYF
TGTGCCAGTAGTCTGGGGACAGGGAGTCAGACCCAGTACTTC
>TRBJ2-1|TRBV24-1|TRBD2|NA|15
CATSPSGTSLYEQFF
TGTGCCACCAGTCCCTCCGGGACTAGCCTGTATGAGCAGTTCTTC
>TRBJ2-3|TRBV6-5|NA|NA|15
CASSYGGRGPDTQYF
TGTGCCAGCAGTTATGGGGGCCGGGGCCCAGATACGCAGTATTTT
>TRBJ2-5|TRBV27|NA|once|13
CASSLQVQETQYF
TGTGCCAGCAGTTTACAGGTCCAAGAGACCCAGTACTTC
>TRBJ1-1|TRBV4-3|TRBD1|NA|17
CASSQDGLQGPDTEAFF
TGCGCCAGCAGCCAAGATGGCTTACAGGGGCCGGACACTGAAGCTTTCTTT
>TRBJ2-7|TRBV9|TRBD2|NA|15
CASSVEGGSSYEQYF
TGTGCCAGCAGCGTAGAGGGCGGGAGCTCCTACGAGCAGTACTTC
>TRBJ2-7|TRBV3-1/TRBV3-2|TRBD2|NA|15
CASSQGPGLAIEQYF
TGTGCCAGCAGCCAGGGCCCGGGACTAGCGATCGAGCAGTACTTC
>TRBJ2-4|TRBV15|TRBD1|NA|15
CATSRDRGTKNIQYF
TGTGCCACCAGCAGGGACAGGGGGACCAAAAACATTCAGTACTTC
>TRBJ2-1|TRBV6-6|NA|NA|14
CASTWGQGYNEQFF
TGTGCCAGCACCTGGGGCCAGGGTTACAATGAGCAGTTCTTC
>TRBJ1-1|TRBV7-9|NA|NA|13
CASSLAALRGAFF
TGTGCCAGCAGCTTAGCGGCCCTAAGGGGAGCTTTCTTT
>TRBJ2-5|TRBV29-1|TRBD2|NA|15
CSVALAGVVGETQYF
TGCAGCGTTGCCCTAGCGGGAGTGGTGGGAGAGACCCAGTACTTC
>TRBJ2-1|TRBV3-1/TRBV3-2|TRBD2|NA|16
CASSPTGLAAKNEQFF
TGTGCCAGCAGCCCGACAGGACTAGCGGCGAAAAATGAGCAGTTCTTC
>TRBJ1-1|TRBV2|NA|NA|15
CASSEARQGGPEAFF
TGTGCCAGCAGTGAAGCGCGGCAGGGTGGACCTGAAGCTTTCTTT
>TRBJ1-2|TRBV7-6|TRBD1|NA|13
CASSWGQGLGYTF
TGTGCCAGCAGTTGGGGACAGGGTCTTGGCTACACCTTC
>TRBJ2-5|TRBV7-9|NA|NA|11
CASRSGETQYF
TGTGCCAGCAGGTCAGGAGAGACCCAGTACTTC
>TRBJ1-1|TRBV16|TRBD1|once|13
CASSQQGATEAFF
TGTGCCAGCAGCCAACAGGGGGCGACTGAAGCTTTCTTT
>TRBJ2-2|TRBV24-1|NA|NA|13
CATSVEVTGELFF
TGTGCCACCAGCGTGGAGGTCACCGGGGAGCTGTTTTTT
>TRBJ2-4|TRBV12-2|NA|few|15
CASRLELGAKNIQYF
TGTGCAAGTCGCTTAGAGCTAGGTGCCAAAAACATTCAGTACTTC
>TRBJ2-2|TRBV3-1/TRBV3-2|TRBD1|NA|15
CASSPTGQGTGELFF
TGTGCCAGCAGCCCCACGGGACAGGGAACCGGGGAGCTGTTTTTT
>TRBJ1-2|TRBV19|NA|NA|12
CASSGGQSGYTF
TGTGCCAGTAGTGGCGGACAGAGCGGCTACACCTTC
>TRBJ2-3|TRBV5-8|TRBD2|once|20
CASSLLQLAGGPGGYGTQYF
TGTGCCAGCAGCCTGCTACAACTAGCGGGAGGCCCGGGCGGGTACGGTACGCAGTATTTT